This T cell receptor (beta chain) appears in the sequencing data of a study of human T cells and chemical hapten exposure. About the research overall: Largely, small differences in pooled library volume made per-sample TCR yields vary.

The study's library attached unique molecular identifiers to single cDNA molecules. Original analysis: Sample TCR totals centred on a median of about 92,000, ranging about 20,000 to 750,000. Via MiXCR, TCRdb re-called the RACE reads, giving one row per CDR3 protein. V and J calls and clone size were set by TCRdb, not the authors. Here the sample spans tens of thousands of distinct CDR3 sequences, approximately 10% being singletons. Trimming left V 4 bases short and J 6 bases short, with 13 bases between. The CDR3 length is 13 residues. Germline values: CDR1 SEHNR, CDR2 FQNEAQ (reference sequence). Study findings and constraints: TCRs above 1 in 1000 frequency stayed constant with DPC sensitization.

This clonotype was seen only a few times. Its target is not known. As for time point: healthy volunteer bleed at 2 weeks. Researchers extracted total RNA from unfractionated whole blood. The sequencing input was whole blood. V is TRBV7-9 and J is TRBJ2-7; no clear D. This clonotype originated in a female donor in good health. Some clones in this sample may be carry-over from other donors' samples. The CDR3 region is CASSSGHWAEQYF. CDR3 nucleotides: TGTGCCAGCAGCTCGGGCCATTGGGCCGAGCAGTACTTC. Together with reference TRBV7-9 and TRBJ2-7, the CDR3 gives the full variable domain: DTGVSQNPRHKITKRGQNVTFRCDPISEHNRLYWYRQTLGQGPEFLTYFQNEAQLEKSRLLSDRFSAERPKGSFSTLEIQRTEQGDSAMYLCASSSGHWAEQYFGPGTRLTVT.